This T cell receptor beta chain was sequenced during a study of T cell responses to AZD1222 COVID-19 vaccine. Study outcomes and limitations: At 160-218 and 743-854, vaccine-associated CD4 TCRs were dominant, and they spanned spike. White British people made up most donors, females outnumbered males, and clonal diversity was possibly underestimated.

The V and J ends lost 1 base and 7 bases respectively, with 11 bases between them. The CDR3 sequence is 14 residues long. Germline CDR1 is SGHRS and CDR2 is YFSETQ. Using immunoSEQ multiplex PCR, the repertoire was profiled, and TCRdb retains in-frame clones only, with some absent. The sample includes around 100,000 clones, roughly 89% of them seen just once. This clone was detected only a few times. Antigen unknown. The sample here was peripheral blood, taken on day 0 of AZD1222 vaccination. This chain connects TRBV5-1 to TRBJ2-2, with D possibly being TRBD1 (6 bases). This receptor was identified in an adult in good health. The CDR3 reads CASSLTGRGGELFF. The CDR3 coding sequence is TGCGCCAGCAGCTTGACAGGGCGTGGCGGGGAGCTGTTTTTT. The full variable domain, completed using reference TRBV5-1 and TRBJ2-2, is KAGVTQTPRYLIKTRGQQVTLSCSPISGHRSVSWYQQTPGQGLQFLFEYFSETQRNKGNFPGRFSGRQFSNSRSEMNVSTLELGDSALYLCASSLTGRGGELFFGEGSRLTVL.